The present entry profiles one T cell receptor beta chain with its context. Its target is not known. This sample is part of a study of regulatory T cells in long-lasting Graves disease. Broader study findings: Segments TRBV28, TRBJ1-2 and TRBJ2-5 showed preferential usage in persistent disease.

The CDR3 contains 14 residues. V lost 4 bases to trimming and J lost 2 bases, with 11 bases between them. Germline-derived CDR1 and CDR2 are MGHDK and SYGVNS. The time point here: newly diagnosed GD, antithyroid drugs for less than 3 months. RNA extracted from PBMCs served as the sequencing template. Arm-PCR of CDR3 regions and iRepertoire HTBI primers were used to build TCR beta libraries. TCRdb fed the multiplex PCR reads into MiXCR, producing one record per CDR3 protein. The data hold under 700,000 distinct CDR3 sequences, with approximately 16% observed a single time. These data were likewise used in another study, on T cells in Graves' hyperthyroidism and ophthalmopathy. That report adds: The study excluded patients with uncontrolled infection, other autoimmune disease, pregnancy or lactation.

J is TRBJ1-1 and V is TRBV25-1; D ambiguous. Specimen: peripheral blood mononuclear cells (PBMCs), collected at new diagnosis, from a patient treated with antithyroid drugs. This clonotype was sampled from a woman aged 40 to 65 with Graves disease. In DNA, the CDR3 is TGTGCCAGCAGTGTTTCGGGGATCAACACTGAAGCTTTCTTT. Translated: CASSVSGINTEAFF.